The table lists the clone carrying this T cell receptor beta chain with a few counts. Its antigen is not known. This CDR3 is built from 16 residues. CDR1 is SSHAT and CDR2 is FNYEAQ in the germline V gene (reference sequence). The sample is drawn from a study of beta chain features in type 1 diabetes. For the study at large: There was similarity between patients and healthy donors in age, gender and cell yields. There were approximately 100,000,000 sorted cells examined across all samples.

All of the isolated RNA was reverse transcribed, so expressed TCRB transcripts were sequenced. Repertoires were generated with immunoSEQ multiplex PCR, while TCRdb's copy carries only in-frame clones and drops some. This table holds roughly 450,000 clones, approximately 15% found once. Study-level findings and limits: Possibly, sequencing cDNA over-represented cells that had high TCR expression levels.

The sample taken for sequencing was naive CD4+ T cells from blood. This TCR derives from a man younger than 40 in good health. This chain uses TRBV7-7 with TRBJ2-7; a weak D match, TRBD2 (6 bases). The CDR3 reads CASSWRVHFSSYEQYV. In DNA form, the CDR3 reads TGTGCTAGCAGCTGGAGGGTACATTTCAGCTCCTACGAGCAGTACGTC.